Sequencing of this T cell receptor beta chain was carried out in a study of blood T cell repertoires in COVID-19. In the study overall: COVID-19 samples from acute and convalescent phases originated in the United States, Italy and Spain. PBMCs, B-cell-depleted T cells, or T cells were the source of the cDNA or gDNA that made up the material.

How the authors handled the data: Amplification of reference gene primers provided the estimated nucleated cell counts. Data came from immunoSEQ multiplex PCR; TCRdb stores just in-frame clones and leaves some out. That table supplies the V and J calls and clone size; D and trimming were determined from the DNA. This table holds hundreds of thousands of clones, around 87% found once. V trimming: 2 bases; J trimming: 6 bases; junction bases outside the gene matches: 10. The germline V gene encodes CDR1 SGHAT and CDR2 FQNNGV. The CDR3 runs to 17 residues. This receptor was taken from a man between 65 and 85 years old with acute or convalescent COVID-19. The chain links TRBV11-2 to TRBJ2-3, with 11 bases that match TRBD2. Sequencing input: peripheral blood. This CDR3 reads CASSLIPLAGVSDTQYF. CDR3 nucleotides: TGTGCCAGCAGCTTAATCCCACTAGCGGGAGTCTCGGATACGCAGTATTTT.